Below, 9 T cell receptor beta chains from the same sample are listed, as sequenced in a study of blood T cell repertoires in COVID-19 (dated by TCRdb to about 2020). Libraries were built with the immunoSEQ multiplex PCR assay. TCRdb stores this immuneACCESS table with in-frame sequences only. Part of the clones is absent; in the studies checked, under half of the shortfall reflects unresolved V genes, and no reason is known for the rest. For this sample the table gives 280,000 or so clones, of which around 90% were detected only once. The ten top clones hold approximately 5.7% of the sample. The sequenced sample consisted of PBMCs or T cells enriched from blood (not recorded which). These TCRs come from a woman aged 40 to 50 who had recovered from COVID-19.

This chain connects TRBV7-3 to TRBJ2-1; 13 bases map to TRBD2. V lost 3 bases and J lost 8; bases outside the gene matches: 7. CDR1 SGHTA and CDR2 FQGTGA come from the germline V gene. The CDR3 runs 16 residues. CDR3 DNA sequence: TGTGCCAGCAGCTTCGGACTAGCGGGAGTCTTACATGAGCAGTTCTTC. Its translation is CASSFGLAGVLHEQFF.

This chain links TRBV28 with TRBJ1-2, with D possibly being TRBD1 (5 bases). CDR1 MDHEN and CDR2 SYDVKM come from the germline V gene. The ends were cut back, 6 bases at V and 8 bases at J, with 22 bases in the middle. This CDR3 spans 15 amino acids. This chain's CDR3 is CASSGLDRQGPGYTF. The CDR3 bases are TGTGCCAGCAGCGGCCTGGACCGTCAGGGCCCCGGCTACACCTTC.

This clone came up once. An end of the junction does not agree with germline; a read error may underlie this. CDR3 loop: CASSLAQGAPYEQYF. CDR3 sequence (DNA): TGTGCTAGCAGCTTAGCTCAGGGGGCTCCCTACGAGCAGTACTTC. This chain joins TRBV7-7 and TRBJ2-7; 8 bases are shared with TRBD1. The germline V gene has CDR1 SSHAT and CDR2 FNYEAQ (reference sequence). The CDR3 runs to 15 residues.

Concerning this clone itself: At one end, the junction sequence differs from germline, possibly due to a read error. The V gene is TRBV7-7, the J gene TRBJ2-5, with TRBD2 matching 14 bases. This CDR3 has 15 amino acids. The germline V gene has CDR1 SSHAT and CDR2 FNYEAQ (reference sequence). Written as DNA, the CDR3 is TGTGCTAGCAGCGGGACTAGCGGGGGACGAGAGACCCAGTACTTC. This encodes CASSGTSGGRETQYF.

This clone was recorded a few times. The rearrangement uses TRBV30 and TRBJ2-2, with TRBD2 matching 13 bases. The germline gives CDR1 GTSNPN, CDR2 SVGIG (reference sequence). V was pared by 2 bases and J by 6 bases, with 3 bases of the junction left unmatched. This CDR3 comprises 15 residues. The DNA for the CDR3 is TGTGCCTGGAGTTCGGGACTAGCGGGACCCGGGGAGCTGTTTTTT. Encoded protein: CAWSSGLAGPGELFF.

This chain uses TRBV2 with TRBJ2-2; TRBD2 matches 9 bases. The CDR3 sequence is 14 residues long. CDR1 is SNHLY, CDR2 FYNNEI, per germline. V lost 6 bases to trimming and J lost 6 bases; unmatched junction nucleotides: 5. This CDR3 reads CASRGGRASGELFF. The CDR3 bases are TGTGCCAGCAGAGGCGGGAGGGCGTCCGGGGAGCTGTTTTTT.

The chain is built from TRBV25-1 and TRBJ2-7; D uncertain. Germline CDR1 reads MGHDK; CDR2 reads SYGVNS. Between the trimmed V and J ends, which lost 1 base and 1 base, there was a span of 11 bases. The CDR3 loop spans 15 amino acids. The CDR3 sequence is CASSESGPKSYEQYF. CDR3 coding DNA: TGTGCCAGCAGTGAATCGGGTCCGAAATCCTACGAGCAGTACTTC.

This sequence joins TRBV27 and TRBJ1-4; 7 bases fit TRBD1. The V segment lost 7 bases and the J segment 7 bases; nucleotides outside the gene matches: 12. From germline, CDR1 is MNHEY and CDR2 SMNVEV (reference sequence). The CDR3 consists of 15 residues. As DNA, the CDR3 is TGTGCCAGCAAGAGTCGAGACAGGGCGGTTGAAAAACTGTTTTTT. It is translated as CASKSRDRAVEKLFF.

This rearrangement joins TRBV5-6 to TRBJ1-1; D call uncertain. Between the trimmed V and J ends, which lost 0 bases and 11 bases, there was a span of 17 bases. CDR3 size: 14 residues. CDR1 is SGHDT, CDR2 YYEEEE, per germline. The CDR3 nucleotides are TGTGCCAGCAGCTTGGGGTATATAGGGTGGGAGGCTTTCTTT. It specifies CASSLGYIGWEAFF.